The 13 T cell receptor beta chains below all came from one sample that was sequenced in a study of cytomegalovirus exposure and HLA in healthy donors. The PCR ran on 60 Vbeta and 13 Jbeta primers. Profiling relied on immunoSEQ multiplex PCR, and the TCRdb table lists in-frame clones only, not all of them. The sample records 150,000 to 200,000 clones, roughly 79% being singletons. The sequencing sample was made of PBMCs. Every receptor here comes from a woman between 40 and 50 years old in good health and CMV-seronegative.

This clone was seen more than once but under ten times. The chain employs TRBV30 and TRBJ1-5; TRBD1 might be the D (5 bases). V lost 3 bases and J lost 1, with 16 bases in between. CDR1 GTSNPN and CDR2 SVGIG come from the germline V gene (reference sequence). CDR3 length: 16 residues. In DNA, the CDR3 is TGTGCCTGGAGACCCCATCTGGGGCAGAGCAATCAGCCCCAGCATTTT. Its protein product is CAWRPHLGQSNQPQHF.

The CDR3 loop is CAWNLGGLEGNEQFF. The DNA of the CDR3 is TGTGCCTGGAACTTAGGAGGACTAGAGGGTAATGAGCAGTTCTTC. The V call is TRBV30, the J call TRBJ2-1, with TRBD2 identical over 7 bases. The V gene end was trimmed by 4 bases and the J gene end by 7 bases; junction bases not matched to a gene: 13. The CDR3 length is 15 residues. The germline CDR1 and CDR2 sequences are GTSNPN and SVGIG (reference sequence).

This clone showed up just a few times. The chain recombines TRBV6-1 with TRBJ1-5; D perhaps matches TRBD1 (6 bases). The V end lost 1 base, the J end lost 7 bases, and 17 bases lay between the germline ends. The CDR3 loop spans 16 amino acids. Germline CDR1 is MNHNS and CDR2 is SASEGT. The CDR3 here is CASSEGSQGSYQPQHF. CDR3 coding DNA: TGTGCCAGCAGTGAAGGATCACAGGGTTCGTACCAGCCCCAGCATTTT.

This clone has more than one count but fewer than ten. The gene calls are TRBV5-4 and TRBJ1-2, with 7 bases aligning to TRBD1. In germline, CDR1 is SGHNT, CDR2 YYREEE (reference sequence). The CDR3 runs to 14 residues. Trimming took 10 bases from V and 2 from J; bases not matched to a gene: 11. CDR3 coding DNA: TGTGCCTACTATACAGGGGCGGGCAACTATGGCTACACCTTC. Its protein product is CAYYTGAGNYGYTF.

In this sample, this clone turned up a few times. The chain employs TRBV25-1 and TRBJ2-7; no clear D gene. Germline V lookup: CDR1 MGHDK, CDR2 SYGVNS. V lost 3 bases and J 2 bases, leaving 8 bases between the germline ends. This CDR3 spans 13 amino acids. The CDR3 sequence: CASSEATPYEQYF. The DNA of the CDR3 is TGTGCCAGCAGTGAGGCGACTCCCTACGAGCAGTACTTC.

The genes are TRBV11-2 and TRBJ2-1; TRBD1 matches at 11 bases. V shed 2 bases and J 12 bases; nucleotides not matched to a gene: 9. Germline CDR1 SGHAT, CDR2 FQNNGV. This CDR3 is built from 15 residues. CDR3 in amino acids: CASSLIGQGAVGQFF. The CDR3 DNA is TGTGCCAGCAGCTTAATAGGACAGGGGGCTGTTGGGCAGTTCTTC.

The V and J genes are TRBV7-2 and TRBJ1-3; the D is unclear. The germline V gene has CDR1 SGHTA and CDR2 FQGNSA. The CDR3 covers 16 residues. The V end lost 2 bases, the J end lost 2 bases, and 13 bases lay between the germline ends. In nucleotides, the CDR3 is TGTGCCAGCAGCTTAAGAGAGGGTTCTACTGGAAACACCATATATTTT. This encodes CASSLREGSTGNTIYF. The complete variable domain, with remaining parts taken from reference TRBV7-2 and TRBJ1-3, reads GAGVSQSPSNKVTEKGKDVELRCDPISGHTALYWYRQSLGQGLEFLIYFQGNSAPDKSGLPSDRFSAERTGGSVSTLTIQRTQQEDSAVYLCASSLREGSTGNTIYFGEGSWLTVV.

In DNA, the CDR3 is TGTGCCAGTAGTATCCTCGACAGGGGACGGTTTCAGCCCCAGCATTTT. Protein product: CASSILDRGRFQPQHF. V and J are TRBV19 and TRBJ1-5; 8 bases are a match to TRBD1. Germline V gene sequence: CDR1 LNHDA, CDR2 SQIVND (reference sequence). The V gene end was trimmed by 3 bases and the J gene end by 6 bases; junction bases not matched to a gene: 10. The CDR3 loop spans 16 amino acids.

V gene TRBV19 combines with J gene TRBJ2-7; 9 bases map to TRBD2. Germline V CDR1 and CDR2: LNHDA, SQIVND (reference sequence). This CDR3 is built from 15 residues. V lost 4 bases to trimming and J lost 2 bases; unmatched junction nucleotides: 6. CDR3 in amino acids: CASSRFSGSTYEQYF. CDR3 DNA: TGTGCCAGTAGTAGGTTTAGCGGGAGCACCTACGAGCAGTACTTC.

This clone has just one count. The chain links TRBV15 to TRBJ1-5, with unresolved D. Trimming removed 0 bases from V and 4 bases from J, with 10 bases in between. This CDR3 has 15 amino acids. CDR1 and CDR2 (germline): LNHNV, YYDKDF (reference sequence). CDR3 loop: CATSRDVIVNQPQHF. The CDR3 DNA reads TGTGCCACCAGCAGAGATGTTATCGTTAATCAGCCCCAGCATTTT.

V gene TRBV6-4 combines with J gene TRBJ2-1; 12 bases agree with TRBD2. CDR3 size: 15 residues. J lost 8 bases, V lost 4 bases, and 6 bases had no gene match. Germline V gene lookup returns CDR1 MRHNA and CDR2 SNTAGT. CDR3 residues: CASSALAGGRDEQFF. CDR3 coding DNA: TGTGCCAGCAGTGCACTAGCGGGAGGCCGCGATGAGCAGTTCTTC.

This clone was seen just once. CDR3 in amino acids: CASRTGLNTEAFF. The DNA for the CDR3 is TGTGCCAGCAGAACCGGTCTGAACACTGAAGCTTTCTTT. V usage is TRBV27 and J usage is TRBJ1-1; D is unresolved. CDR1 MNHEY and CDR2 SMNVEV come from the germline V gene (reference sequence). The V end was cut by 6 bases, the J end by 0 bases, with 8 bases between. This CDR3 comprises 13 residues.

The chain has TRBV19 and TRBJ1-4; a possible D gene is TRBD1 (6 bases). Germline V CDR1 and CDR2: LNHDA, SQIVND (reference sequence). Trimming took 6 bases from V and 4 from J, leaving 12 bases between them. This CDR3 contains 14 residues. CDR3 nucleotides: TGTGCCAGTAGCGGACAGCCCTTTAATGAAAAACTGTTTTTT. Residues: CASSGQPFNEKLFF. Full variable domain (rest looked up from reference TRBV19 and TRBJ1-4): DGGITQSPKYLFRKEGQNVTLSCEQNLNHDAMYWYRQDPGQGLRLIYYSQIVNDFQKGDIAEGYSVSREKKESFPLTVTSAQKNPTAFYLCASSGQPFNEKLFFGSGTQLSVL.